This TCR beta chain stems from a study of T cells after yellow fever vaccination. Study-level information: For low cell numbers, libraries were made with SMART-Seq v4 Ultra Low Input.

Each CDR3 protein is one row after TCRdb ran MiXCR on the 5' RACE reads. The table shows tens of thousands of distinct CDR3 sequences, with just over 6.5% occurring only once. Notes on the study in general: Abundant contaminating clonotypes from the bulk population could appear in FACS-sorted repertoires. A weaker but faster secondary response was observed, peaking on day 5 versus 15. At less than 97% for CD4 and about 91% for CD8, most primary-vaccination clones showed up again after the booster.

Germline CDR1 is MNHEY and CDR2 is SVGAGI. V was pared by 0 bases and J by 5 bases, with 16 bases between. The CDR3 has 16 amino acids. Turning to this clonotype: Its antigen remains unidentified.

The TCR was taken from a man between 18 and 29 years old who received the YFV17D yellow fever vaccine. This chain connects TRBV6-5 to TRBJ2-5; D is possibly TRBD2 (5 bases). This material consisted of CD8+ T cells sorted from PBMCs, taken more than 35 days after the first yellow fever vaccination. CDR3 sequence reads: CASSYSTERSHETQYF. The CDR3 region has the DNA TGTGCCAGCAGTTACTCGACTGAGCGGTCACATGAGACCCAGTACTTC.